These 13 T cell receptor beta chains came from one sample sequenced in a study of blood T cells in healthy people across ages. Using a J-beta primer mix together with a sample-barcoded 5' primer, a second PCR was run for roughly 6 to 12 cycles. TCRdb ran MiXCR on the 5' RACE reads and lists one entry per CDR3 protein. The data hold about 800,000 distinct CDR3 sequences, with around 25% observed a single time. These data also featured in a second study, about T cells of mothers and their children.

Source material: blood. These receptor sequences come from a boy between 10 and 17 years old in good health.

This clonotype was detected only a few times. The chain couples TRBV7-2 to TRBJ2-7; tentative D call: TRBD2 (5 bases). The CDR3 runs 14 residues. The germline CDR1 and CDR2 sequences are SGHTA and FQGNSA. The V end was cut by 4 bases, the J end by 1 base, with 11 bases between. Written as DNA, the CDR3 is TGTGCCAGCAGCTCAGTTAGAGGGTCCTACGAGCAGTACTTC. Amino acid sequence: CASSSVRGSYEQYF.

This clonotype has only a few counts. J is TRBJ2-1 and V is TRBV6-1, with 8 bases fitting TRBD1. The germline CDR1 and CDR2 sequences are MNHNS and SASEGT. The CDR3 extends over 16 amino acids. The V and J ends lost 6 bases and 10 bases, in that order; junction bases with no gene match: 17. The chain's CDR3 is CASRTLGQGGQYEQFF. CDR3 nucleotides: TGTGCCAGCAGAACATTAGGACAGGGTGGGCAATACGAGCAGTTCTTC.

CDR3 protein: CASSPEAGVGQPQHF. In nucleotides, the CDR3 is TGTGCCAGCAGCCCAGAGGCGGGGGTGGGACAGCCCCAGCATTTT. This sequence joins TRBV7-8 and TRBJ1-5, with a possible D match to TRBD1 (5 bases). Trimming cost V 5 bases and J 7 bases, with 18 bases left between them. Germline CDR1 and CDR2: SGHVS and FQNEAQ. The CDR3 totals 15 residues. Filled out from reference TRBV7-8 and TRBJ1-5, the complete variable domain reads GAGVSQSPRYKVAKRGQDVALRCDPISGHVSLFWYQQALGQGPEFLTYFQNEAQLDKSGLPSDRFFAERPEGSVSTLKIQRTQQEDSAVYLCASSPEAGVGQPQHFGDGTRLSIL.

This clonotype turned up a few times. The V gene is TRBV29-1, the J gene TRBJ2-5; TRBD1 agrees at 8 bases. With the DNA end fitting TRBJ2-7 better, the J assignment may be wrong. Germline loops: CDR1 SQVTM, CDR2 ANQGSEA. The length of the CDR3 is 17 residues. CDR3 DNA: TGCAGCGTTGAGATGTACCCGTCAGGGACAGGCCCCAGCGAGCAGTACTTC. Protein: CSVEMYPSGTGPSEQYF.

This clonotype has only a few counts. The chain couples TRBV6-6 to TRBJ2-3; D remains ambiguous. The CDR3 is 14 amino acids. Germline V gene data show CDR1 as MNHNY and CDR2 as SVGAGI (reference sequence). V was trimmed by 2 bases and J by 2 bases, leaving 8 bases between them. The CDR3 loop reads CASSYGSHTDTQYF. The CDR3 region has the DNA TGTGCCAGCAGTTACGGTTCCCACACAGATACGCAGTATTTT.

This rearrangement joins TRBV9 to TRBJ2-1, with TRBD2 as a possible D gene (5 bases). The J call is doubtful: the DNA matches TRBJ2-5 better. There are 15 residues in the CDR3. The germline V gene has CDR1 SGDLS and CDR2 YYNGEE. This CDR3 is CASSVGGQLGETQYF. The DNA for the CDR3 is TGTGCCAGCAGCGTCGGCGGGCAGTTAGGAGAGACCCAGTACTTC.

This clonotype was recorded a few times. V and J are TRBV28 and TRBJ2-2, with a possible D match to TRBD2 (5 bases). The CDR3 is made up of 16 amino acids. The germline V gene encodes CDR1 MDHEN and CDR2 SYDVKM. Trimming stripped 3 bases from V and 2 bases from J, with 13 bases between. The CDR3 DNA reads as TGTGCCAGCAGTTTTAGTGGAGGAGTCAACACCGGGGAGCTGTTTTTT. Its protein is CASSFSGGVNTGELFF.

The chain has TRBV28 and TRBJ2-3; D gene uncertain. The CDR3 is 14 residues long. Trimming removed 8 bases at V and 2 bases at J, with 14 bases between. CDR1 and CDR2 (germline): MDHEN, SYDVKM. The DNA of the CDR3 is TGTGCCAGCGGCTCAGGAACCAACACAGATACGCAGTATTTT. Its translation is CASGSGTNTDTQYF. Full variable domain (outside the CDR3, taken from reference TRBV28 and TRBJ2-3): DVKVTQSSRYLVKRTGEKVFLECVQDMDHENMFWYRQDPGLGLRLIYFSYDVKMKEKGDIPEGYSVSREKKERFSLILESASTNQTSMYLCASGSGTNTDTQYFGPGTRLTVL.

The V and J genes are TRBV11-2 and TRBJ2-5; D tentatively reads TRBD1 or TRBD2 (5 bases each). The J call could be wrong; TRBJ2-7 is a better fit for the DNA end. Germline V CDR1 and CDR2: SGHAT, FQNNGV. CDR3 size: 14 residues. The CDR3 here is CASSLAGPRYEQYF. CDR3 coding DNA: TGTGCCAGCAGCTTAGCGGGACCGAGATACGAGCAGTACTTC.

CDR3 sequence: CATSSGTSGSETQYF. Here the CDR3 DNA reads TGTGCCACCAGTTCCGGGACTAGCGGGAGCGAGACCCAGTACTTC. The rearrangement joins TRBV24-1 to TRBJ2-5, with TRBD2 identical over 14 bases. Germline CDR1 and CDR2: KGHDR and SFDVKD. The trim removed 6 bases at V and 5 bases at J, leaving 4 bases unmatched. This CDR3 region has 15 residues.

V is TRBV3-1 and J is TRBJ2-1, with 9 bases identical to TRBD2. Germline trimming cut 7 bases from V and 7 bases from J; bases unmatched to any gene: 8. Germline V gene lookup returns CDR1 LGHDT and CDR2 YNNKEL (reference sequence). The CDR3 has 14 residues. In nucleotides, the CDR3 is TGTGCCAGCATGATTAGCGGGAGTGGAAATGAGCAGTTCTTC. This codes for CASMISGSGNEQFF.

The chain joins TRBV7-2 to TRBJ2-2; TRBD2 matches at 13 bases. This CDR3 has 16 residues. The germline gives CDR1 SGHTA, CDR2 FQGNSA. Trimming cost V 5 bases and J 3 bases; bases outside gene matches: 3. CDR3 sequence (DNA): TGTGCCAGCAGCCTACTAGCGGGGGGGTACACCGGGGAGCTGTTTTTT. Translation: CASSLLAGGYTGELFF.

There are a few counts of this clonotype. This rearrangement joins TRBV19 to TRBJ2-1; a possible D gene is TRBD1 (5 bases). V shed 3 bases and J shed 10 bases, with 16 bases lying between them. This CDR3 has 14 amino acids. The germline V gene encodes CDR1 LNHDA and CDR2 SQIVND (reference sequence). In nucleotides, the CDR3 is TGTGCCAGTAGTATCCCAGGTGCCTCAGGGGAGCAGTTCTTC. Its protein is CASSIPGASGEQFF.